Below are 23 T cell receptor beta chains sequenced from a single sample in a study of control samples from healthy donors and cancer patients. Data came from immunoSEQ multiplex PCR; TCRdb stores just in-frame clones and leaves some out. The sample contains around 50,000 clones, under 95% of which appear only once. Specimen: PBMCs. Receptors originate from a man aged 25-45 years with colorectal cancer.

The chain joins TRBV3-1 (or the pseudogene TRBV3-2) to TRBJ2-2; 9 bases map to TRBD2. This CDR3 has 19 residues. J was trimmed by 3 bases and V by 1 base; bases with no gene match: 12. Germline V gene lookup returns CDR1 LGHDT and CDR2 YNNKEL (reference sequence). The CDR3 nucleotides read TGTGCCAGCAGCCAAGTGAGGACTCGCGGGGGGGGCGACACCGGGGAGCTGTTTTTT. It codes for CASSQVRTRGGGDTGELFF.

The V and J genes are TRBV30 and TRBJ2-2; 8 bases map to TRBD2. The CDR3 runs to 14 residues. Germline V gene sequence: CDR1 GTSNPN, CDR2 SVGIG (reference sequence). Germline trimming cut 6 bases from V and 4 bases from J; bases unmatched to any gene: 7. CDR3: CACFGGAGTGELFF. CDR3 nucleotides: TGTGCCTGCTTCGGGGGGGCTGGCACCGGGGAGCTGTTTTTT.

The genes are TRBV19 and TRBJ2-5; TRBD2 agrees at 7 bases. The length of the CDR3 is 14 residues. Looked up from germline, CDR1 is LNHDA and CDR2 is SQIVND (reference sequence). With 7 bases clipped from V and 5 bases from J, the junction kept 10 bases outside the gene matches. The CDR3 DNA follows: TGTGCCAGTAACCACGGGTGGGAGGGCGAGACCCAGTACTTC. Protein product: CASNHGWEGETQYF. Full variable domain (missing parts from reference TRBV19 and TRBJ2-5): DGGITQSPKYLFRKEGQNVTLSCEQNLNHDAMYWYRQDPGQGLRLIYYSQIVNDFQKGDIAEGYSVSREKKESFPLTVTSAQKNPTAFYLCASNHGWEGETQYFGPGTRLLVL.

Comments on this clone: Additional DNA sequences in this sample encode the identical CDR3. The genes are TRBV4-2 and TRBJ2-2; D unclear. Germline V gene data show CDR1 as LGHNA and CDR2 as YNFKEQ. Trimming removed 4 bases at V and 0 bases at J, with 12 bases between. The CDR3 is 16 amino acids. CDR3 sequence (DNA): TGTGCCAGCAGCCCCATTCTGGGAACGAACACCGGGGAGCTGTTTTTT. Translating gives CASSPILGTNTGELFF.

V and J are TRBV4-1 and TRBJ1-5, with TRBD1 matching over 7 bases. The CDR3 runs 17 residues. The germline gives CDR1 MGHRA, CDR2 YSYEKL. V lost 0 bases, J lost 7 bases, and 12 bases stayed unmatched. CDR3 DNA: TGCGCCAGCAGCCAAGATCCCAGGGGGAGCGTGAAACAGCCCCAGCATTTT. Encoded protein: CASSQDPRGSVKQPQHF.

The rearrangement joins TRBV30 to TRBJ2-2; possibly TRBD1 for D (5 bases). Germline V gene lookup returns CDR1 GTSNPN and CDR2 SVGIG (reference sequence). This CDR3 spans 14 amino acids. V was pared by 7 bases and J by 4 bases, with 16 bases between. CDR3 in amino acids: CALEVGAPTGELFF. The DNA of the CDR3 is TGTGCCTTGGAAGTTGGGGCCCCCACCGGGGAGCTGTTTTTT.

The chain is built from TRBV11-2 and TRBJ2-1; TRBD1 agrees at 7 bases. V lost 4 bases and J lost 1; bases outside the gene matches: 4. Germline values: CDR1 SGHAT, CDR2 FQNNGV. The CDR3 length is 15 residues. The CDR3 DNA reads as TGTGCCAGCAGCTCAAACAGGGGTTCCTACAATGAGCAGTTCTTC. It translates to CASSSNRGSYNEQFF.

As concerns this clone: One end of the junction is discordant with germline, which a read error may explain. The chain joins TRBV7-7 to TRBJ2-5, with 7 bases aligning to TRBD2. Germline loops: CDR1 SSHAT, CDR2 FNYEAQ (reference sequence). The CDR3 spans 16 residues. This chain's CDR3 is CASSPWGGDSQETQYF. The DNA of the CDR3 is TGTGCTAGCAGCCCGTGGGGGGGTGACAGCCAAGAGACCCAGTACTTC.

The CDR3 loop reads CASSYSVGGARFYEQYF. The CDR3 DNA is TGTGCCAGCAGTTACTCGGTGGGGGGGGCCAGATTCTACGAGCAGTACTTC. The rearrangement joins TRBV6-2 or TRBV6-3 to TRBJ2-7, with a possible D match to TRBD2 (7 bases). Trimming stripped 0 bases from V and 3 bases from J, with 18 bases between. The CDR3 sequence is 17 residues long. Germline V gene sequence: CDR1 MNHEY, CDR2 SVGEGT.

The chain's CDR3 is CASSLGGGNTEAFF. The DNA of the CDR3 is TGTGCCAGCAGCTTAGGCGGTGGTAACACTGAAGCTTTCTTT. The chain carries TRBV11-2 and TRBJ1-1, with D hard to call. V was trimmed by 1 base and J by 2 bases, leaving 8 bases between them. CDR1 and CDR2 from the germline V gene are SGHAT and FQNNGV. The CDR3 contains 14 residues.

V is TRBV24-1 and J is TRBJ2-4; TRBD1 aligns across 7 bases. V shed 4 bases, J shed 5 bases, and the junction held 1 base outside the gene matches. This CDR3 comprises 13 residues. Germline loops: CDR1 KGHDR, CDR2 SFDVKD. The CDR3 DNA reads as TGTGCCACCAGTGACGACAGGGAAAACATTCAGTACTTC. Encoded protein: CATSDDRENIQYF.

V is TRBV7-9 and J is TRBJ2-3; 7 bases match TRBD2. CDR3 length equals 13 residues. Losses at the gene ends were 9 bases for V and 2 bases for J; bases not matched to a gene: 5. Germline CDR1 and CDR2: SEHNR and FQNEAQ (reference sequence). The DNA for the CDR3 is TGTGCCAGTGTGGGGGGGAACACAGATACGCAGTATTTT. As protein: CASVGGNTDTQYF.

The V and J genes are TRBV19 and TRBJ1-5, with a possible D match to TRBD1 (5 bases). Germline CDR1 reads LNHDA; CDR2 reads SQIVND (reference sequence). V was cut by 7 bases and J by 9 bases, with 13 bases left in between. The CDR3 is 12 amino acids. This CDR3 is CASTNGGRPQHF. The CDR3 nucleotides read TGTGCCAGTACCAATGGGGGTCGGCCCCAGCATTTT.

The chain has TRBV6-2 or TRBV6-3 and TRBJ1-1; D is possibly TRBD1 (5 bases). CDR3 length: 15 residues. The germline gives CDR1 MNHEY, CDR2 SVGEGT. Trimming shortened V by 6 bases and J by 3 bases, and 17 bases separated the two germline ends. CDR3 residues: CASSPGTGRDTEAFF. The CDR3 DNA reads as TGTGCCAGCAGCCCCGGTACTGGCAGGGACACTGAAGCTTTCTTT.

DNA of the CDR3: TGTGCCACCAGTGATTTGGGGGGGACAGGGACCTACAATGAGCAGTTCTTC. It specifies CATSDLGGTGTYNEQFF. The rearrangement links TRBV24-1 to TRBJ2-1, with 9 bases that match TRBD1. Per germline, CDR1 KGHDR and CDR2 SFDVKD. J was trimmed by 2 bases and V by 0 bases; bases with no gene match: 4. The CDR3 has 17 amino acids.

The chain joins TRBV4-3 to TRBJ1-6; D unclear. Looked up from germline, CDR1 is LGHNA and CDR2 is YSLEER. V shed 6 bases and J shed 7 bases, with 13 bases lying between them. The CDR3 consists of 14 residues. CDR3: CASSSGPRNSPLHF. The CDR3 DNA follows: TGCGCCAGCAGTTCTGGGCCCCGGAATTCACCCCTCCACTTT.

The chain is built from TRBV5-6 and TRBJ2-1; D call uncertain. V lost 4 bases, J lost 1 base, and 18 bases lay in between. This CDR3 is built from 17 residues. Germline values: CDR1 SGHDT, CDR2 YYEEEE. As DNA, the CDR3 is TGTGCCAGCAGCGGTCAGGTCGGGCCGGAATCCTACAATGAGCAGTTCTTC. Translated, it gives CASSGQVGPESYNEQFF. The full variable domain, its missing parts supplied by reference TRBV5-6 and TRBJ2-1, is DAGVTQSPTHLIKTRGQQVTLRCSPKSGHDTVSWYQQALGQGPQFIFQYYEEEERQRGNFPDRFSGHQFPNYSSELNVNALLLGDSALYLCASSGQVGPESYNEQFFGPGTRLTVL.

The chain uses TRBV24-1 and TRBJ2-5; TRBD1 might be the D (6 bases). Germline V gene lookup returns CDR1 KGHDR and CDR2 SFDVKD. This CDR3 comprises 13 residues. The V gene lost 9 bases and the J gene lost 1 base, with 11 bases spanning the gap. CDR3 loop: CATSDSIQETQYF. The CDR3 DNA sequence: TGTGCCACCTCGGACAGCATCCAAGAGACCCAGTACTTC.

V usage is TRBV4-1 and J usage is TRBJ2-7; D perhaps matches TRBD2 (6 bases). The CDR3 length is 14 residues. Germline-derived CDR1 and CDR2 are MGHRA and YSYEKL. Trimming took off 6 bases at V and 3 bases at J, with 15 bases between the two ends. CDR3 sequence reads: CASSRLVFNYEQYF. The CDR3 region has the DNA TGCGCCAGCAGTCGACTAGTTTTTAACTACGAGCAGTACTTC.

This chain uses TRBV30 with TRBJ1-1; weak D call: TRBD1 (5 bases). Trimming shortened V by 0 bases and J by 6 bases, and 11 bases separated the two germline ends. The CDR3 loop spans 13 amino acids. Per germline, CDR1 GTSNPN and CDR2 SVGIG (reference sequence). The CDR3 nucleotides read TGTGCCTGGAGTGTACGGCGGGGGGCTGAAGCTTTCTTT. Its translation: CAWSVRRGAEAFF.

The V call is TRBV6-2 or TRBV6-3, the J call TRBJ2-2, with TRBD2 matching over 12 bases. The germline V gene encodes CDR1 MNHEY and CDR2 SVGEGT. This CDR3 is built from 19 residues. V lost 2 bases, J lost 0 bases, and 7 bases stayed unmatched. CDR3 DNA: TGTGCCAGCAGTTACACCGCTAGCGGGGGGGCCTCGAACACCGGGGAGCTGTTTTTT. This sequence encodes CASSYTASGGASNTGELFF.

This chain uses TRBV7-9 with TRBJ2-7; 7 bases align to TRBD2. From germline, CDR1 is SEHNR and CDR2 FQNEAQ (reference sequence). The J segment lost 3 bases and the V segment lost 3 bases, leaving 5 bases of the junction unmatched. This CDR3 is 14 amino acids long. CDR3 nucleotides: TGTGCCAGCAGCTTCTACGGGGGGTACTACGAGCAGTACTTC. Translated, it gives CASSFYGGYYEQYF.

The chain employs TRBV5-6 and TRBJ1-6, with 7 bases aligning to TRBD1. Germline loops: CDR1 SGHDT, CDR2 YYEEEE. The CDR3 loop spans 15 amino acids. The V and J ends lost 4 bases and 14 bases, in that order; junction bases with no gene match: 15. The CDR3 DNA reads TGTGCCAGCAGCCGAGGAACGACAGGGAATTCGGCCCTCCACTTT. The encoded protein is CASSRGTTGNSALHF.